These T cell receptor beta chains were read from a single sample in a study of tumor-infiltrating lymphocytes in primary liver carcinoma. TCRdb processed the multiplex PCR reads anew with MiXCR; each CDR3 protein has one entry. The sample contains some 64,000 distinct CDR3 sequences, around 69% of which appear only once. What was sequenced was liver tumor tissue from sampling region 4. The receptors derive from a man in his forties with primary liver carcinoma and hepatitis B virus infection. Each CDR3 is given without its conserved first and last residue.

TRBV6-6,VSSYMGDTQY
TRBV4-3,ASSQDFRGTGTSWINNEQF
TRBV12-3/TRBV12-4,AIVQGVDGYI
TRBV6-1,ASSKTLQANTGELF
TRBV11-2,ASSFGRDRVVSYEQY
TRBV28,VSSLYPTVTSIQPQH
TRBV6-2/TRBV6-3,ASSYRVNNEQF
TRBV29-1,SVDGTSGRAWGQF
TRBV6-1,ASSDWADTQY
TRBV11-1,ASSSGGSSVGARIDTQY
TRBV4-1,ASSQSRQGTDMQY
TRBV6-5,ASSYGQNYGYT
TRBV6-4,TSDRTSGTEETQY
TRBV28,ANSIGGQGANEQF
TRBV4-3,ASIQDHSNQPQH
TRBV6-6,ASSYSTSGIAKNIQY
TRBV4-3,ASSQDQGGGKPQH
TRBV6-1,ASSRGVYEQY
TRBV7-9,ACSVPYQGPKTNEQF
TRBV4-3,ASSQELSGGLDTQY
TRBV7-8,ASSLKLAGDSNVQF
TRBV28,ANIRTGGSYEQY
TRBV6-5,ASSYVHRGRYEKLL
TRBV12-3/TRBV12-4,ASSDSDDSPLH
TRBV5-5,ASSSISNQPQH
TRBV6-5,ASSYVGAGANVLT
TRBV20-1,SARDIDAMNTEAF
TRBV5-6,ASSLRRVNQPQH
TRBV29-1,SVGAGGSNKPQH
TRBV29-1,SVGGRGGEKLF
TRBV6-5,ASSPASLAGVPGELL
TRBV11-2,AGSLEGDYGYT
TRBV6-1,ASSEALQGGKTQY
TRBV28,TSSRVGGLAGDKRLYEQF
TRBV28,ANSLTGETQPQH
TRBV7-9,ASSKCILANEQF
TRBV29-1,SVVLAGGYTGELF
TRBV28,NSGTGPSYNSPLH
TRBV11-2,VRTLTANTETF
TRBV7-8,ARSTSDYGYT